This record looks at one T cell receptor beta chain sequence and its context. If patients had autoimmune disease history or systemic immunosuppression, they were excluded. The CDR3 is 14 amino acids. CDR1 is SGHKS, CDR2 YYEKEE, per germline (reference sequence). V was trimmed by 3 bases and J by 4 bases, leaving 14 bases between them. Some clones are missing from TCRdb's copy, which holds only in-frame ones; the method was immunoSEQ multiplex PCR. The sample contains tens of thousands of clones, about 90% of which appear only once. This sample was included in a study of OX40 agonist ivuxolimab in advanced cancers. Study summary: The treatment was a fully human IgG2 OX40 agonist, ivuxolimab. Dose-escalation patients suffered from hepatocellular carcinoma, melanoma, renal cell or head and neck cancer. Age averaged around 54 years (range roughly 20 to 90), and roughly 80% were male.

The sample consisted of CD4+ or CD8+ T cells sorted from blood, taken in a trial of the OX40 agonist ivuxolimab. The receptor's source is an adult with an advanced solid tumor such as melanoma, head and neck, liver or kidney cancer. J is TRBJ2-7 and V is TRBV5-5; possible D gene TRBD1, 5 bases. The DNA of the CDR3 is TGTGCCAGCAGCTCCCTTGAGACAGAATACGAGCAGTACTTC. This encodes CASSSLETEYEQYF.